Shown below are 24 T cell receptor beta chains from a single sample sequenced in a study of CD8 T cells in Susac syndrome. Roughly 0.45 to 1 ug RNA was reverse transcribed with random hexamers. TCRdb redid the calling of the immunoSEQ multiplex PCR reads with MiXCR, one entry per CDR3 protein. The sample consists of approximately 53,000 distinct CDR3 sequences, roughly 93% of them appearing once. The sequenced sample was CD8+ T cells from PBMCs. Source of these receptors: a human donor with multiple sclerosis.

The chain uses TRBV2 and TRBJ2-1; the match to TRBD2 covers 13 bases. The CDR3 has 14 amino acids. Germline V CDR1 and CDR2: SNHLY, FYNNEI. V lost 6 bases to trimming and J lost 8 bases; unmatched junction nucleotides: 4. The CDR3 DNA sequence: TGTGCCAGCAGCGCACTAGCGGGGGGGGATGAGCAGTTCTTC. It specifies CASSALAGGDEQFF.

This clonotype has only one observation. The V and J genes are TRBV12-3 or TRBV12-4 and TRBJ2-5; possibly TRBD1 for D (6 bases). V lost 6 bases to trimming and J lost 2 bases, with 25 bases between them. The CDR3 totals 18 residues. The CDR3 coding sequence is TGTGCCAGCAGCGGACTGCCCCGGGACATTTCATTACAAGAGACCCAGTACTTC. This codes for CASSGLPRDISLQETQYF.

This clonotype showed up just once. J is TRBJ1-6 and V is TRBV19; D gene ambiguous. Per the germline V gene, CDR1 is LNHDA and CDR2 is SQIVND (reference sequence). The CDR3 loop spans 12 amino acids. V was clipped by 6 bases and J by 11 bases, with 11 bases between them. The DNA for the CDR3 is TGTGCCAGTAGCTCCGGAATGACACCCCTCCACTTT. The encoded protein is CASSSGMTPLHF.

This CDR3 is CASNRGASTEAFF. As DNA, the CDR3 is TGTGCCAGCAATAGGGGCGCGAGCACTGAAGCTTTCTTT. The gene calls are TRBV2 and TRBJ1-1; D perhaps matches TRBD1 (5 bases). The germline V and J ends were trimmed by 7 bases and 4 bases, with 13 bases remaining between them. The germline V gene encodes CDR1 SNHLY and CDR2 FYNNEI. The CDR3 loop spans 13 amino acids.

V is TRBV2 and J is TRBJ2-5; tentatively, D is TRBD1 or TRBD2 (5 bases each). From germline, CDR1 is SNHLY and CDR2 FYNNEI. The V and J ends lost 4 bases and 5 bases respectively, with 14 bases between them. The CDR3 extends over 14 amino acids. DNA for the CDR3: TGTGCCAGCAGTGGGTGGGACCGGGCGGAGACCCAGTACTTC. Amino acid sequence: CASSGWDRAETQYF.

The table lists this clonotype with a count of one. This sequence joins TRBV4-1 and TRBJ1-1; D is perhaps TRBD1 (6 bases). The CDR3 loop spans 15 amino acids. From germline, CDR1 is MGHRA and CDR2 YSYEKL. V lost 3 bases, J lost 10 bases, and 21 bases lay in between. DNA of the CDR3: TGCGCCAGCAGCCAGTCGGACAGTAATATTCAGGGAGCTTTCTTT. It is translated as CASSQSDSNIQGAFF.

The chain is built from TRBV2 and TRBJ1-1, with D hard to call. The CDR3 runs 14 residues. The V gene's germline CDR1 is SNHLY and CDR2 FYNNEI. V gave up 3 bases and J gave up 1 base, with 9 bases separating them. The DNA for the CDR3 is TGTGCCAGCAGTGATGGGCGGAGGAACACTGAAGCTTTCTTT. It yields the protein CASSDGRRNTEAFF.

The J gene is TRBJ2-1, the V gene TRBV4-3; tentatively, D is TRBD2 (5 bases). From germline, CDR1 is LGHNA and CDR2 YSLEER. CDR3 length: 15 residues. Trimming shortened V by 1 base and J by 3 bases, and 10 bases separated the two germline ends. CDR3: CASSQVVGIYNEQFF. DNA of the CDR3: TGCGCCAGCAGCCAAGTTGTCGGGATCTACAATGAGCAGTTCTTC.

The chain couples TRBV27 to TRBJ2-1; either TRBD1 or TRBD2 may fit D (5 bases each). The V and J ends lost 3 bases and 9 bases respectively, with 15 bases between them. CDR1 is MNHEY and CDR2 is SMNVEV in the germline V gene (reference sequence). This CDR3 comprises 14 residues. The CDR3, as DNA: TGTGCCAGCAGTTTGCTCCCAGGGACCGGTGAGCAGTTCTTC. It encodes CASSLLPGTGEQFF.

This clonotype was seen a single time. The chain employs TRBV4-1 and TRBJ2-7, with D possibly matching TRBD1 (5 bases). From germline, CDR1 is MGHRA and CDR2 YSYEKL. V was trimmed by 0 bases and J by 3 bases, leaving 15 bases between them. The CDR3 runs 16 residues. The CDR3 coding sequence is TGCGCCAGCAGCCAAGATCGCCAGGAGCAGGGCTACGAGCAGTACTTC. Encoded protein: CASSQDRQEQGYEQYF.

The gene calls are TRBV11-2 and TRBJ1-2; D is perhaps TRBD1 (6 bases). The V end lost 0 bases, the J end lost 5 bases, and 13 bases lay between the germline ends. The CDR3 extends over 15 amino acids. Germline CDR1 SGHAT, CDR2 FQNNGV. CDR3 nucleotide sequence: TGTGCCAGCAGCTTAGATCGGGGGGGGGCGTATGGCTACACCTTC. Translating it yields CASSLDRGGAYGYTF. The entire variable domain, with the rest obtained from reference TRBV11-2 and TRBJ1-2, is as follows: EAGVAQSPRYKIIEKRQSVAFWCNPISGHATLYWYQQILGQGPKLLIQFQNNGVVDDSQLPKDRFSAERLKGVDSTLKIQPAKLEDSAVYLCASSLDRGGAYGYTFGSGTRLTVV.

The chain employs TRBV28 and TRBJ1-2; 9 positions agree with TRBD1. The ends lost 7 bases at V and 4 bases at J; junction bases unmatched: 7. This CDR3 is 14 amino acids long. CDR1 and CDR2 (germline): MDHEN, SYDVKM. The CDR3 DNA sequence: TGTGCCAGCAACTTACAGGGGGCCGGCTATGGCTACACCTTC. Translated, it gives CASNLQGAGYGYTF.

This clonotype was picked up a small number of times. The chain uses TRBV4-2 and TRBJ2-7; no clear D. Deletions cut 0 bases from V and 0 bases from J, with 12 bases between. Germline assignment: CDR1 LGHNA and CDR2 YNFKEQ. CDR3 size: 16 residues. The CDR3 region has the DNA TGTGCCAGCAGCCAAGAGGTGGGTCTCAGCTCCTACGAGCAGTACTTC. Translating it yields CASSQEVGLSSYEQYF.

The chain combines TRBV20-1 with TRBJ1-5, with 9 positions matching TRBD1. Per the germline V gene, CDR1 is DFQATT and CDR2 is SNEGSKA (reference sequence). V dropped 3 bases and J dropped 6; count of bases not matched to a gene: 9. This CDR3 region has 15 residues. The CDR3 sequence is CSASRQGEAIQPQHF. For the CDR3, the DNA is TGCAGTGCTAGTCGACAGGGGGAAGCGATTCAGCCCCAGCATTTT.

This chain connects TRBV24-1 to TRBJ2-3; D not resolved. CDR3 length: 13 amino acids. The germline V gene encodes CDR1 KGHDR and CDR2 SFDVKD. V was trimmed by 6 bases and J by 0 bases, leaving 6 bases between them. CDR3 sequence: CATSQYSTDTQYF. In DNA form, the CDR3 reads TGTGCCACCAGTCAGTATAGCACAGATACGCAGTATTTT.

V usage is TRBV28 and J usage is TRBJ2-5; 8 nucleotides align to TRBD1. The junction had 11 bases not matched to a gene; V was cut back by 6 bases and J by 5 bases. Germline CDR1 MDHEN, CDR2 SYDVKM. The CDR3 sequence is 15 residues long. CDR3 protein: CASSLGQVVRETQYF. CDR3 DNA: TGTGCCAGCAGCTTGGGACAGGTGGTCCGGGAGACCCAGTACTTC.

The gene calls are TRBV20-1 and TRBJ1-2; tentative D call: TRBD1 (6 bases). In germline, CDR1 is DFQATT, CDR2 SNEGSKA (reference sequence). This CDR3 contains 16 residues. V was clipped by 0 bases and J by 8 bases, with 22 bases between them. CDR3 nucleotides: TGCAGTGCTAGAGATACCCAGGTTGGGGGCGCAAGGGGCTACACCTTC. Amino acid sequence: CSARDTQVGGARGYTF.

CDR3 region: CSASKPLYEQYF. Here the CDR3 DNA reads TGCAGTGCTAGTAAGCCATTGTACGAGCAGTACTTC. The chain uses TRBV20-1 and TRBJ2-7; D call uncertain. V lost 3 bases to trimming and J lost 4 bases, with 10 bases between them. CDR1 DFQATT and CDR2 SNEGSKA come from the germline V gene (reference sequence). This CDR3 has 12 residues.

The gene calls are TRBV27 and TRBJ1-1; D is unclear. CDR1 and CDR2 from the germline V gene are MNHEY and SMNVEV (reference sequence). Trimming took off 6 bases at V and 4 bases at J, with 6 bases between the two ends. The length of the CDR3 is 11 residues. The CDR3 loop is CASRSGTEAFF. The CDR3 nucleotides read TGTGCCAGCAGATCGGGCACTGAAGCTTTCTTT.

The rearrangement links TRBV6-1 to TRBJ1-4; no definite D call. This CDR3 has 15 amino acids. Trimming took off 4 bases at V and 0 bases at J, with 9 bases between the two ends. Germline V lookup: CDR1 MNHNS, CDR2 SASEGT. The chain's CDR3 is CASSAGASTNEKLFF. CDR3 nucleotide sequence: TGTGCCAGCAGTGCAGGAGCTTCAACTAATGAAAAACTGTTTTTT.

This chain uses TRBV6-2 or TRBV6-3 with TRBJ2-5; weak D call: TRBD2 (6 bases). This CDR3 spans 19 amino acids. Germline CDR1 and CDR2: MNHEY and SVGEGT. The germline V and J ends were trimmed by 5 bases and 0 bases, with 25 bases remaining between them. The DNA of the CDR3 is TGTGCCAGCAGTCCTTCGACCGGGACTCCAAACTCGTACCAAGAGACCCAGTACTTC. Its protein is CASSPSTGTPNSYQETQYF.

V gene TRBV19 combines with J gene TRBJ2-7; no clear D gene. Germline CDR1 and CDR2: LNHDA and SQIVND (reference sequence). Trimming shortened V by 2 bases and J by 3 bases, and 14 bases separated the two germline ends. The CDR3 length is 15 residues. CDR3 sequence: CASSITPHTNYEQYF. As DNA, the CDR3 is TGTGCCAGTAGTATAACGCCACATACCAACTACGAGCAGTACTTC.

The J gene is TRBJ2-6, the V gene TRBV20-1; 7 positions agree with TRBD1. V was pared by 5 bases and J by 2 bases, with 3 bases of the junction left unmatched. Germline V lookup: CDR1 DFQATT, CDR2 SNEGSKA (reference sequence). This CDR3 spans 14 amino acids. As DNA, the CDR3 is TGCAGTGCTCATCAGGGGGCTGGGGCCAACGTCCTGACTTTC. It encodes CSAHQGAGANVLTF.

The chain joins TRBV7-3 to TRBJ2-5, with 8 bases matching TRBD1. V lost 4 bases, J lost 5 bases, and 6 bases stayed unmatched. The length of the CDR3 is 14 residues. Germline V gene sequence: CDR1 SGHTA, CDR2 FQGTGA. DNA for the CDR3: TGTGCCAGCAGCTCAGCAGGGGGCTGGGAGACCCAGTACTTC. Residues: CASSSAGGWETQYF. The full variable domain, its missing parts supplied by reference TRBV7-3 and TRBJ2-5, is GAGVSQTPSNKVTEKGKYVELRCDPISGHTALYWYRQSLGQGPEFLIYFQGTGAADDSGLPNDRFFAVRPEGSVSTLKIQRTERGDSAVYLCASSSAGGWETQYFGPGTRLLVL.